This is a list of T cell receptor beta chains from one sample in a study of T cell repertoires in cytomegalovirus infection. Which antigens these TCRs recognize remains unknown. TCRdb redid the calling of the reads with MiXCR, one entry per CDR3 protein. The sample records around 430,000 distinct CDR3 sequences, under 55% being singletons. The specimen was cultured PBMCs, collected from culture after CMV antigen stimulation. The receptors derive from a human donor in good health (CMV status not recorded). Some clones in this sample may be carry-over from other donors' samples. CDR3s leave out the opening cysteine and the closing phenylalanine or tryptophan. Each record gives: CDR3 length, V gene, J gene, CDR3 protein.

>15|TRBV6-8|TRBJ1-5
ASSEGPGQGPNQPQH
>13|TRBV12-3/TRBV12-4|TRBJ2-1
ATAGTSYNHNEQF
>10|TRBV12-5|TRBJ2-7
ASGPGGNEQY
>12|TRBV7-2|TRBJ1-2
ASSQGQGLYGYT
>13|TRBV7-2|TRBJ2-3
ASSLGAGGADTQY
>12|TRBV7-2|TRBJ2-1
ASSSIIAVNEQF
>14|TRBV30|TRBJ1-2
AWRIPLAIANYGYT
>11|TRBV12-3/TRBV12-4|TRBJ2-5
ASTGGVGQTQY
>15|TRBV7-6|TRBJ2-5
ASSLPRGSPGGETQY
>11|TRBV15|TRBJ1-2
ATSTHRDSSYT
>10|TRBV18|TRBJ2-7
ASSPESYEQY
>12|TRBV12-3/TRBV12-4|TRBJ1-6
ASSRTVINSPLH
>13|TRBV5-5|TRBJ1-2
ASSLSAGANYGYT
>11|TRBV20-1|TRBJ1-2
SASRDSDYGYT
>11|TRBV7-2|TRBJ2-3
ASSLDSPDTQY
>13|TRBV7-2|TRBJ2-1
ASSFASGGVDEQF
>15|TRBV4-2|TRBJ2-5
ASSQEATDWEKETQY
>13|TRBV7-9|TRBJ2-1
ASSPYLDGYNEQF
>12|TRBV7-2|TRBJ2-5
ASSPQGIGETQY
>18|TRBV6-1|TRBJ2-3
ASSERASGGFLIGTDTQY
>11|TRBV18|TRBJ1-1
ASSPLEGEEAF
>14|TRBV20-1|TRBJ2-3
SASRGQIHTPDTQY
>13|TRBV19|TRBJ1-2
ASSIWGQNYYGYT
>12|TRBV19|TRBJ2-1
ASRARGFLHEQF
>10|TRBV20-1|TRBJ2-7
SARGTVDEQY
>13|TRBV2|TRBJ1-5
ASRGIAGQNQPQH
>10|TRBV7-2|TRBJ1-2
ASSPTTGGYT
>10|TRBV12-3/TRBV12-4|TRBJ2-7
ATGTGVYEQY
>12|TRBV20-1|TRBJ2-7
SARPRTGWDEQY
>15|TRBV20-1|TRBJ2-3
SARPTPASASTDTQY
>9|TRBV20-1|TRBJ2-7
SARDLGTPY
>13|TRBV11-2|TRBJ2-5
ASSLHGQVQETQY
>15|TRBV7-6|TRBJ1-4
ASSPRWGLATNEKLF
>12|TRBV19|TRBJ1-2
ASSTGRRAYGYT
>18|TRBV10-3|TRBJ2-4
AISETGTSGGSKAKNIQY
>11|TRBV15|TRBJ1-5
ATAGPRHQPQH
>11|TRBV24-1|TRBJ2-5
ATSDSHGETQY
>14|TRBV12-3/TRBV12-4|TRBJ1-5
ASRPTGPGSNQPQH
>14|TRBV20-1|TRBJ1-5
SARSQTGVPNQPQH
>11|TRBV7-4|TRBJ1-2
ASSIQVNYGYT
>14|TRBV28|TRBJ2-5
ASRKRLAGRQETQY
>14|TRBV5-6|TRBJ2-7
ASSSPDSRGGYEQY
>12|TRBV7-6|TRBJ2-1
ASSLAGSYNEQF
>11|TRBV6-1|TRBJ2-7
ASSEAGRLGQY
>12|TRBV27|TRBJ2-3
ASSLRGGSYTQY
>11|TRBV7-2|TRBJ1-1
ASSRGIRTEAF
>8|TRBV29-1|TRBJ2-1
SVDRWEQF
>13|TRBV6-2/TRBV6-3|TRBJ2-1
ASRPQGRPYNEQF
>14|TRBV28|TRBJ2-7
ASSRIQGPISYEQY
>11|TRBV7-2|TRBJ2-1
ASSLATRSEQF
>14|TRBV9|TRBJ2-3
ASSSRGGGLTDTQY
>15|TRBV4-1|TRBJ2-3
ASSPSGLAGVGDTQY
>13|TRBV12-3/TRBV12-4|TRBJ2-5
ASSSWGGPTETQY
>18|TRBV27|TRBJ1-6
ASSLSWGGAGSSYNSPLH
>20|TRBV2|TRBJ2-3
ASRPPQGLSQTSGGTTDTQY